The present entry profiles one TCR beta chain with its context. Trimming removed 1 base from V and 8 bases from J, with 12 bases in between. There are 14 residues in the CDR3. CDR1 is LGHNA and CDR2 is YNFKEQ in the germline V gene. The data were taken from a study of T cell changes during pregnancy in multiple sclerosis. Using immunoSEQ multiplex PCR, the repertoire was profiled, and TCRdb retains in-frame clones only, with some absent. The sample lists 80,000 to 95,000 clones; just over 90% were seen once. The receptor's source is a female donor in good health, enrolled as a control in a pregnancy study. This rearrangement joins TRBV4-2 to TRBJ2-1; possibly TRBD2 for D (6 bases). The sample consisted of peripheral blood, taken in the third trimester of pregnancy. The CDR3 coding sequence is TGTGCCAGCAGCCAAGTAATTGCGGGGTATGAGCAGTTCTTC. Its translation is CASSQVIAGYEQFF.